Each of the 18 T cell receptor beta chains below was sequenced from the same sample in a study of blood T cells in healthy people across ages. The use of a sample-barcoded 5' primer and a J-beta primer mix characterized a second PCR of about 7 to 12 cycles. TCRdb reanalysed the 5' RACE reads using MiXCR and keeps one entry per CDR3 protein. The data hold about 830,000 distinct CDR3 sequences, with under 80% observed a single time. Source material: blood. The receptors derive from a man aged 25-40 years in good health.

This clonotype was seen a handful of times. The CDR3 DNA is TGTGCCAGCAGAAGGACAGGACAAGAGACCCAGTACTTC. Its protein product is CASRRTGQETQYF. V gene TRBV25-1 combines with J gene TRBJ2-5, with TRBD1 identical over 7 bases. Germline V lookup: CDR1 MGHDK, CDR2 SYGVNS. V was clipped by 6 bases and J by 2 bases; unmatched bases: 3. This CDR3 region has 13 residues.

The gene calls are TRBV24-1 and TRBJ2-3, with TRBD2 as a possible D gene (6 bases). Looked up from germline, CDR1 is KGHDR and CDR2 is SFDVKD. V was pared by 5 bases and J by 2 bases, with 16 bases between. The CDR3 extends over 16 amino acids. The CDR3 DNA sequence: TGTGCCACCAGTGCTCCTCGCGGGGACCTCACAGATACGCAGTATTTT. Translation: CATSAPRGDLTDTQYF.

This clonotype was recorded a few times. The V gene is TRBV6-6, the J gene TRBJ1-2, with D hard to call. The V end was cut by 8 bases, the J end by 7 bases, with 11 bases between. The CDR3 spans 11 residues. Germline lookup yields CDR1 MNHNY and CDR2 SVGAGI (reference sequence). CDR3 residues: CASLAPLGYTF. The CDR3 DNA is TGTGCCAGCTTGGCTCCACTTGGCTACACCTTC.

The CDR3 sequence: CASSSTLAGGSEQYF. The CDR3 bases are TGTGCCAGCAGCTCCACACTAGCGGGGGGTAGCGAGCAGTACTTC. The chain couples TRBV7-2 to TRBJ2-7, with 12 bases aligning to TRBD2. J was trimmed by 6 bases and V by 4 bases; bases with no gene match: 7. The CDR3 has 15 amino acids. Per the germline V gene, CDR1 is SGHTA and CDR2 is FQGNSA.

This chain uses TRBV28 with TRBJ1-5; D unclear. V lost 7 bases to trimming and J lost 4 bases, with 11 bases between them. This CDR3 is 13 amino acids long. Germline V CDR1 and CDR2: MDHEN, SYDVKM. As DNA, the CDR3 is TGTGCCAGCAACGGGGAATGGAATCAGCCCCAGCATTTT. Its protein product is CASNGEWNQPQHF.

A word on this clonotype: Mismatch with germline at one junction end may stem from a read error. The V call is TRBV4-1, the J call TRBJ1-2; 10 nucleotides match TRBD1. The CDR3 runs 14 residues. CDR1 is MGHRA, CDR2 YSYEKL, per germline. The CDR3 nucleotides read TGCGCCAGCAGCTCCTTGGGACAGGGGTATGACTACACCTTC. This gives the protein CASSSLGQGYDYTF.

This chain connects TRBV18 to TRBJ1-5; the match to TRBD1 covers 7 bases. With V trimmed by 5 bases and J by 4 bases, 5 bases remained unmatched. The CDR3 loop spans 14 amino acids. Germline lookup yields CDR1 KGHSH and CDR2 LQKENI. The DNA for the CDR3 is TGTGCCAGCTCAGCCGGGACAGCAAATCAGCCCCAGCATTTT. This translates into CASSAGTANQPQHF.

This sequence joins TRBV9 and TRBJ2-1; D assignment may be TRBD1 or TRBD2 (5 bases each). Germline CDR1 reads SGDLS; CDR2 reads YYNGEE. CDR3 size: 14 residues. Trimming pared 3 bases from V and 8 bases from J, leaving 15 bases between. CDR3 sequence: CASSAEGPVDEQFF. As DNA, the CDR3 is TGTGCCAGCAGCGCAGAGGGACCCGTAGATGAGCAGTTCTTC.

The rearrangement links TRBV6-6 to TRBJ2-5; D not resolved. Germline V gene lookup returns CDR1 MNHNY and CDR2 SVGAGI (reference sequence). Deletions cut 8 bases from V and 2 bases from J, with 12 bases between. This CDR3 spans 13 amino acids. This CDR3 reads CASGEGIQETQYF. The CDR3 region has the DNA TGTGCCAGCGGAGAAGGGATACAAGAGACCCAGTACTTC.

This chain links TRBV7-9 with TRBJ1-1, with 8 bases fitting TRBD1. The CDR3 runs 13 residues. V shed 2 bases and J 5 bases; nucleotides not matched to a gene: 1. CDR1 and CDR2 (germline): SEHNR, FQNEAQ (reference sequence). The chain's CDR3 is CASSLQGATEAFF. The DNA of the CDR3 is TGTGCCAGCAGCTTACAGGGGGCGACTGAAGCTTTCTTT.

The chain carries TRBV27 and TRBJ2-4; TRBD1 matches 11 bases. The tail of the sequence fits TRBJ2-7 better, so the J call may be wrong. Germline CDR1 and CDR2: MNHEY and SMNVEV (reference sequence). This CDR3 contains 14 residues. The CDR3 reads CASSFLGQGGEQYF. In DNA form, the CDR3 reads TGTGCCAGCAGTTTCCTGGGACAGGGGGGCGAGCAGTACTTC.

This clonotype was observed a few times. This rearrangement joins TRBV20-1 to TRBJ2-4; 7 bases match TRBD2. CDR1 is DFQATT, CDR2 SNEGSKA, per germline (reference sequence). J gave up 13 bases and V 8 bases, and 14 bases lay outside the gene matches. CDR3 length: 12 residues. In DNA, the CDR3 is TGCAGTTTACCACTAGCGAGTCGGGAGCAGTACTTC. Residues: CSLPLASREQYF.

This chain connects TRBV12-3 or TRBV12-4 to TRBJ1-5; no reliable D call. CDR3 length: 11 residues. V dropped 7 bases and J dropped 7 bases, with 8 bases sitting between them. The DNA for the CDR3 is TGTGCCAGCACCAATGGGCAGCCCCAGCATTTT. Its protein is CASTNGQPQHF.

The rearrangement uses TRBV2 and TRBJ2-1; D may be TRBD1 (6 bases). V lost 8 bases to trimming and J lost 4 bases, with 12 bases between them. The germline V gene has CDR1 SNHLY and CDR2 FYNNEI. This CDR3 has 13 residues. CDR3 amino acids: CASGDIRYNEQFF. The CDR3 DNA reads as TGTGCCAGCGGGGACATTCGTTACAATGAGCAGTTCTTC.

CDR3 nucleotide sequence: TGTGCCAGCAGCCGCGTGGAACACCACACAGATACGCAGTATTTT. This codes for CASSRVEHHTDTQYF. The chain uses TRBV7-2 and TRBJ2-3; D unclear. In germline, CDR1 is SGHTA, CDR2 FQGNSA. This CDR3 spans 15 amino acids. Trimming left V 5 bases short and J 2 bases short, with 14 bases between.

This chain links TRBV12-3 or TRBV12-4 with TRBJ2-1; TRBD1 matches at 10 bases. V trimming: 7 bases; J trimming: 8 bases; junction bases outside the gene matches: 5. This CDR3 contains 13 residues. The CDR3 DNA sequence: TGTGCCAGCACCCCGACAGGGGGCGATGAGCAGTTCTTC. It yields the protein CASTPTGGDEQFF.

This clonotype was picked up a small number of times. CDR3 nucleotide sequence: TGTGCCAGCAGTTTAACGTCCAGCGGGGGGGCCCTTCTGTTCTTC. This translates into CASSLTSSGGALLFF. The chain links TRBV12-3 or TRBV12-4 to TRBJ2-1, with 10 nucleotides matching TRBD2. The V and J ends lost 2 bases and 15 bases, in that order; junction bases with no gene match: 13. This CDR3 has 15 amino acids.

This rearrangement joins TRBV29-1 to TRBJ2-1; maybe TRBD1 (6 bases). The CDR3 covers 14 residues. Germline V gene sequence: CDR1 SQVTM, CDR2 ANQGSEA. Trimming left V 2 bases short and J 6 bases short, with 14 bases between. CDR3 in amino acids: CSVEPETGGNEQFF. Written as DNA, the CDR3 is TGCAGCGTTGAACCTGAGACAGGCGGCAATGAGCAGTTCTTC.